The 11 T cell receptor beta chains below come from one sample, sequenced in a study of identical twins. MiXCR, applied by TCRdb to the 5' RACE reads, yields one record per CDR3 protein. The sample consists of some 600,000 distinct CDR3 sequences, roughly 7.2% of them appearing once. These same records also appear under a second study, on yellow fever vaccine responses in identical twins.

The sample consisted of PBMCs. Receptor source: a woman aged 18-29 years in good health.

This clonotype was detected a few times. This chain connects TRBV5-1 to TRBJ2-2; D unclear. Deletions cut 0 bases from V and 0 bases from J, with 9 bases between. The CDR3 runs to 16 residues. Looked up from germline, CDR1 is SGHRS and CDR2 is YFSETQ. This chain's CDR3 is CASSLAAVSNTGELFF. The DNA for the CDR3 is TGCGCCAGCAGCTTGGCCGCGGTCTCGAACACCGGGGAGCTGTTTTTT.

There are a few counts of this clonotype. V gene TRBV19 combines with J gene TRBJ2-1; D is ambiguous. The CDR3 has 19 amino acids. Germline CDR1 LNHDA, CDR2 SQIVND (reference sequence). The ends were cut back, 6 bases at V and 0 bases at J, with 24 bases in the middle. CDR3 nucleotides: TGTGCCAGTAGCCGAGGTGGGTGGAGTGGATTGGGCTCCTACAATGAGCAGTTCTTC. This translates into CASSRGGWSGLGSYNEQFF.

This clonotype was observed a handful of times. The CDR3 region is CASSKTGTVDQPQHF. The DNA for the CDR3 is TGTGCCAGCAGCAAAACCGGGACCGTCGATCAGCCCCAGCATTTT. J is TRBJ1-5 and V is TRBV7-9, with D perhaps TRBD1 (5 bases). This CDR3 is built from 15 residues. Germline CDR1 and CDR2: SEHNR and FQNEAQ (reference sequence). V was clipped by 5 bases and J by 5 bases, with 16 bases between them.

This clonotype has a count of ten or more. The chain joins TRBV7-8 to TRBJ2-2; 9 bases agree with TRBD1. Germline lookup yields CDR1 SGHVS and CDR2 FQNEAQ. The CDR3 has 15 amino acids. Trimming at V came to 2 bases and at J to 7 bases, leaving 5 bases not matched to a gene. This chain's CDR3 is CASSLWDRANGELFF. CDR3 nucleotides: TGTGCCAGCAGCTTATGGGACAGGGCGAACGGGGAGCTGTTTTTT.

This clonotype was seen at least ten times. The V and J genes are TRBV12-3 or TRBV12-4 and TRBJ1-2; D not certain. Trimming took 6 bases from V and 3 from J, leaving 11 bases between them. CDR3 size: 13 residues. The CDR3 sequence is CASSPGSHYGYTF. As DNA, the CDR3 is TGTGCCAGCAGCCCCGGCAGTCACTATGGCTACACCTTC.

This rearrangement joins TRBV2 to TRBJ2-2; 9 bases line up with TRBD2. This CDR3 has 16 residues. With 8 bases clipped from V and 2 bases from J, the junction kept 9 bases outside the gene matches. Germline CDR1 reads SNHLY; CDR2 reads FYNNEI. CDR3 loop: CASGASGMSNTGELFF. CDR3 DNA sequence: TGTGCCAGCGGGGCTAGCGGGATGAGCAACACCGGGGAGCTGTTTTTT.

This clonotype was seen ten or more times. The chain couples TRBV2 to TRBJ2-7, with TRBD1 identical over 8 bases. Germline V gene sequence: CDR1 SNHLY, CDR2 FYNNEI. This CDR3 spans 14 amino acids. V was clipped by 7 bases and J by 2 bases; unmatched bases: 7. CDR3 sequence (DNA): TGTGCCAGCAATACAGGGGACAGGACCTACGAGCAGTACTTC. Residues: CASNTGDRTYEQYF.

This clonotype was found many times. This chain links TRBV29-1 with TRBJ1-2; possibly TRBD1 for D (5 bases). Germline CDR1 SQVTM, CDR2 ANQGSEA. V was trimmed by 4 bases and J by 1 base, leaving 7 bases between them. This CDR3 has 12 residues. This CDR3 reads CSVGQGNYGYTF. CDR3 in DNA: TGCAGCGTTGGGCAGGGTAACTATGGCTACACCTTC.

The gene calls are TRBV5-1 and TRBJ2-5, with a weak D call TRBD2 (6 bases). V lost 4 bases, J lost 1 base, and 11 bases lay in between. Germline CDR1 SGHRS, CDR2 YFSETQ. This CDR3 has 14 amino acids. The CDR3 region is CASSKEGSQETQYF. The CDR3 nucleotides are TGCGCCAGCAGCAAGGAGGGAAGCCAAGAGACCCAGTACTTC. Based on the CDR3 plus reference TRBV5-1 and TRBJ2-5, the full variable domain is KAGVTQTPRYLIKTRGQQVTLSCSPISGHRSVSWYQQTPGQGLQFLFEYFSETQRNKGNFPGRFSGRQFSNSRSEMNVSTLELGDSALYLCASSKEGSQETQYFGPGTRLLVL.

This clonotype was picked up a small number of times. The genes are TRBV20-1 and TRBJ2-3; 7 bases are shared with TRBD2. Per germline, CDR1 DFQATT and CDR2 SNEGSKA (reference sequence). V lost 8 bases, J lost 3 bases, and 5 bases stayed unmatched. The CDR3 contains 12 residues. CDR3 in amino acids: CSSSGKTDTQYF. CDR3 DNA: TGCAGTTCAAGCGGGAAGACAGATACGCAGTATTTT.

This clonotype was seen ten or more times. This chain uses TRBV28 with TRBJ2-2, with 7 nucleotides matching TRBD2. V trimming: 0 bases; J trimming: 7 bases; junction bases outside the gene matches: 8. Looked up from germline, CDR1 is MDHEN and CDR2 is SYDVKM. CDR3 length: 16 amino acids. The CDR3 protein is CASSLWAGELHGELFF. CDR3 nucleotides: TGTGCCAGCAGTTTATGGGCGGGAGAATTACACGGGGAGCTGTTTTTT.